The TCR beta chain under discussion was sequenced for a study of cytomegalovirus exposure and HLA in healthy donors. Across the whole study: Previous work identified some 120 million unique TCR beta sequences from around 200 million T cells. Study findings and constraints: Using a false discovery rate of 0.05, a later analysis showed that 16,951 TCR beta sequences were associated with HLA alleles.

Regarding this clone: The antigen remains unidentified.

PCR amplification relied on 60 Vbeta primers (plus 13 Jbeta primers). Profiled with immunoSEQ multiplex PCR; TCRdb holds only in-frame clones, not every one. The sample has 100,000 to 150,000 clones, around 73% seen once. CDR1 and CDR2 (germline): MDHEN, SYDVKM. CDR3 length: 14 residues. The germline V and J ends were trimmed by 5 bases and 2 bases, with 13 bases remaining between them. The sequenced sample was PBMCs. J is TRBJ2-7 and V is TRBV28; a weak D match, TRBD2 (5 bases). The sequence was obtained from a man aged 60 to 69 in good health and CMV-seropositive. The CDR3 coding sequence is TGTGCCAGCAGTCTCTGGACGGGGACCTACGAGCAGTACTTC. Protein product: CASSLWTGTYEQYF. Full variable domain (remainder filled in from reference TRBV28 and TRBJ2-7): DVKVTQSSRYLVKRTGEKVFLECVQDMDHENMFWYRQDPGLGLRLIYFSYDVKMKEKGDIPEGYSVSREKKERFSLILESASTNQTSMYLCASSLWTGTYEQYFGPGTRLTVT.